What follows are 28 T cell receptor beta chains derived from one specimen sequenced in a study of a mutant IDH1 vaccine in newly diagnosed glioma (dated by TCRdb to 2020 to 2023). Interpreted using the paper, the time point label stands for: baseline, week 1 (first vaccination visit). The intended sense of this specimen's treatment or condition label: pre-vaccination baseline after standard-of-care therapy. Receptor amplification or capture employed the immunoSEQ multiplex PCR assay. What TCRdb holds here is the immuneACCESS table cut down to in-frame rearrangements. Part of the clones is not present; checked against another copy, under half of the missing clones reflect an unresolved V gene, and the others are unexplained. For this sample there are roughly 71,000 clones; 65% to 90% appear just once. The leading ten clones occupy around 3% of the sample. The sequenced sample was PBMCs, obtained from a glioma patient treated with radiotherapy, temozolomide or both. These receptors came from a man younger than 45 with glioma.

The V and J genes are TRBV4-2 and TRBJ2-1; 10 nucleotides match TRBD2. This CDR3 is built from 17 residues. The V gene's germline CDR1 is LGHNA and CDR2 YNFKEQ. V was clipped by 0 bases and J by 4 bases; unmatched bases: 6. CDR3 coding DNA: TGTGCCAGCAGCCAAGACGAGCGGGGGGGCCCTTACAATGAGCAGTTCTTC. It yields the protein CASSQDERGGPYNEQFF.

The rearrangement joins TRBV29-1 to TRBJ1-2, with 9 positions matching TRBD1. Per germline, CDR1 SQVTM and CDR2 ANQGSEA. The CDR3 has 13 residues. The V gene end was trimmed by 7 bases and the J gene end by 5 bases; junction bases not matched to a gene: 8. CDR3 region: CSATGTGYYGYTF. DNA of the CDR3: TGCAGCGCCACCGGGACAGGGTATTATGGCTACACCTTC.

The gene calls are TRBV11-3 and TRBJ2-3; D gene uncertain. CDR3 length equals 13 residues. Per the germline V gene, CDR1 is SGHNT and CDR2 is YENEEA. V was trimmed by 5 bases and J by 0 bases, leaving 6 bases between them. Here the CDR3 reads CASSPPSTDTQYF. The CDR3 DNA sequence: TGTGCCAGCAGCCCGCCGAGCACAGATACGCAGTATTTT. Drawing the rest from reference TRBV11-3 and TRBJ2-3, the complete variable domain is EAGVVQSPRYKIIEKKQPVAFWCNPISGHNTLYWYLQNLGQGPELLIRYENEEAVDDSQLPKDRFSAERLKGVDSTLKIQPAELGDSAVYLCASSPPSTDTQYFGPGTRLTVL.

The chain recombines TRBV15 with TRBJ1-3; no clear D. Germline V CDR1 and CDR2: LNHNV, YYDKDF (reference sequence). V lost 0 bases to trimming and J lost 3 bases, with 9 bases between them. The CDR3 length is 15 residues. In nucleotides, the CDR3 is TGTGCCACCAGCAGAGATAGGGTTCATGGAAACACCATATATTTT. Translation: CATSRDRVHGNTIYF.

CDR3 bases: TGTGCCAGCAGCTTAGGTGGACAGACCTTGAACACTGAAGCTTTCTTT. Residues: CASSLGGQTLNTEAFF. The V call is TRBV7-2, the J call TRBJ1-1, with D possibly TRBD1 on 6 matching bases. The germline V gene encodes CDR1 SGHTA and CDR2 FQGNSA. V was shortened by 1 base and J by 0 bases, with 12 bases between the two germline ends. This CDR3 is 16 amino acids long.

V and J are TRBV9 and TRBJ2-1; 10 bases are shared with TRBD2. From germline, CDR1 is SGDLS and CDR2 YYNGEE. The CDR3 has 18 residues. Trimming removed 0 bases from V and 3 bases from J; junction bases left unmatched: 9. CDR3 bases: TGTGCCAGCAGCGTAGCTAGCGGGGGATACAATTACTACAATGAGCAGTTCTTC. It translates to CASSVASGGYNYYNEQFF.

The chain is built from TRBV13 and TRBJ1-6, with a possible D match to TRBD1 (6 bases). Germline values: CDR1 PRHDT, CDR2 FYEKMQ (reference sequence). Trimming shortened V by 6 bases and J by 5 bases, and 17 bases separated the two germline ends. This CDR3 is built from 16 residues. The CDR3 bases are TGTGCCAGCAGACGCATTACAGGGTCCAATAATTCACCCCTCCACTTT. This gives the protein CASRRITGSNNSPLHF.

CDR3: CASSSSDRADQPQHF. The DNA of the CDR3 is TGTGCCAGCAGCTCCTCGGACAGGGCGGATCAGCCCCAGCATTTT. The gene calls are TRBV7-8 and TRBJ1-5; TRBD1 aligns across 8 bases. The V and J ends lost 4 bases and 5 bases, in that order; junction bases with no gene match: 7. This CDR3 spans 15 amino acids. Germline V gene sequence: CDR1 SGHVS, CDR2 FQNEAQ.

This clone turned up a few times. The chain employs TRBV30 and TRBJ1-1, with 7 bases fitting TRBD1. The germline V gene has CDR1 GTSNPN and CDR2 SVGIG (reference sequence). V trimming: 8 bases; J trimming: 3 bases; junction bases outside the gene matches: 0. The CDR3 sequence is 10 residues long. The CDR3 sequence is CAQGDTEAFF. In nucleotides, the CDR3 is TGTGCCCAGGGGGACACTGAAGCTTTCTTT.

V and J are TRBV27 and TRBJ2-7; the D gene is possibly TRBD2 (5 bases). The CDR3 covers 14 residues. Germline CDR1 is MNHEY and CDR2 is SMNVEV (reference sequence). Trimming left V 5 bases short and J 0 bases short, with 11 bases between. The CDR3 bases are TGTGCCAGCAGTACCGACTATTCCTCCTACGAGCAGTACTTC. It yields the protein CASSTDYSSYEQYF.

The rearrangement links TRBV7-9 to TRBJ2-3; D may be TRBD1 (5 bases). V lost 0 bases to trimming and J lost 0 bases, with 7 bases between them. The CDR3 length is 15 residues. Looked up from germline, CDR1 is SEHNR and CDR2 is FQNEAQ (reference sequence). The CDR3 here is CASSLARGSTDTQYF. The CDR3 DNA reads TGTGCCAGCAGCTTAGCAAGGGGAAGCACAGATACGCAGTATTTT.

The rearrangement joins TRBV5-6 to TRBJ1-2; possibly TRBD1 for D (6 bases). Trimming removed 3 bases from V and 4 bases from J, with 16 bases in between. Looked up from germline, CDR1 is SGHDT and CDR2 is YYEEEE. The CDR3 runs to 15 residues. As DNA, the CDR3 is TGTGCCAGCAGCTCCAAAGAGGGGGTACTCTATGGCTACACCTTC. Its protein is CASSSKEGVLYGYTF.

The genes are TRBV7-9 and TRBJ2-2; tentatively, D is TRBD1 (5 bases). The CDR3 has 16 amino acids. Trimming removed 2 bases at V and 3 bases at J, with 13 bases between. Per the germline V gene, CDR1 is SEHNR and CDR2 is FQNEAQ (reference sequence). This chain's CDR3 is CASSLSSGFYTGELFF. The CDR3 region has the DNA TGTGCCAGCAGCTTATCTTCAGGGTTTTACACCGGGGAGCTGTTTTTT.

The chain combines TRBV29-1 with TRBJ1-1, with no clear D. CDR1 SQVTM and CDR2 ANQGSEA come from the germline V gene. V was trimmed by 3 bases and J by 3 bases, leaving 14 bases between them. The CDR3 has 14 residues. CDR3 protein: CSVDKTGIDTEAFF. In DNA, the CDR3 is TGCAGCGTTGATAAAACGGGAATAGACACTGAAGCTTTCTTT.

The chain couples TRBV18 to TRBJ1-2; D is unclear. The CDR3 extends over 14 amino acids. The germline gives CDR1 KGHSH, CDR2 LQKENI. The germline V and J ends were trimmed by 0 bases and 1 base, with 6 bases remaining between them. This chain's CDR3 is CASSPPTNNYGYTF. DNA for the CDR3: TGTGCCAGCTCACCACCGACAAATAACTATGGCTACACCTTC.

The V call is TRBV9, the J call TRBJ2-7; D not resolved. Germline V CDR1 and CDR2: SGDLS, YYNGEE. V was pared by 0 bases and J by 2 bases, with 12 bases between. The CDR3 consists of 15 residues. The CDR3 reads CASSVGGYSAYEQYF. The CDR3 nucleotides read TGTGCCAGCAGCGTAGGGGGTTATTCCGCCTACGAGCAGTACTTC.

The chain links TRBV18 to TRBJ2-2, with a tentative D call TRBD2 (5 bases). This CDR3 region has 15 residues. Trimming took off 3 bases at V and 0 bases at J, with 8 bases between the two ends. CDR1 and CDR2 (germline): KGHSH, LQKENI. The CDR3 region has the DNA TGTGCCAGCTCACCGGAGCGGTCGAACACCGGGGAGCTGTTTTTT. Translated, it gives CASSPERSNTGELFF.

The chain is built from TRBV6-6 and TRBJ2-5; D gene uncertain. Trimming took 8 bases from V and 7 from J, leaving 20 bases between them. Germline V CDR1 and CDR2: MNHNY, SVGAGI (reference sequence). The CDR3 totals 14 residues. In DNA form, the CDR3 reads TGTGCCAGCGCAAGTGGGCCCATTAGTCTGACCCAGTACTTC. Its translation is CASASGPISLTQYF.

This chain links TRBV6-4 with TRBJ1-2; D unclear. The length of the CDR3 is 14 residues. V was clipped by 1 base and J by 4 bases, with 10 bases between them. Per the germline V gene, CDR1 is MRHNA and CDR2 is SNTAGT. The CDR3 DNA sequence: TGTGCCAGCAGTGACTACGCCGGTGGCTATGGCTACACCTTC. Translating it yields CASSDYAGGYGYTF.

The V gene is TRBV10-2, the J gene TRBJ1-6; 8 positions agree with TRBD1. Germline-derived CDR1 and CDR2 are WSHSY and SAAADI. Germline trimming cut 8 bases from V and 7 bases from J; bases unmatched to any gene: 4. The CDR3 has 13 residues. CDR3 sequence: CASGQGGNSPLHF. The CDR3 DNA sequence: TGCGCCAGCGGACAGGGAGGAAATTCACCCCTCCACTTT.

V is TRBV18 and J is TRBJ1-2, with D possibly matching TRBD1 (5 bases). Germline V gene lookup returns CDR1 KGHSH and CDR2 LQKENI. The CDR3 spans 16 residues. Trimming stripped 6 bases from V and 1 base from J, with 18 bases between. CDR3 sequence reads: CASSLGTDAINYGYTF. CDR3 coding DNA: TGTGCCAGCTCCCTCGGGACGGACGCTATTAACTATGGCTACACCTTC.

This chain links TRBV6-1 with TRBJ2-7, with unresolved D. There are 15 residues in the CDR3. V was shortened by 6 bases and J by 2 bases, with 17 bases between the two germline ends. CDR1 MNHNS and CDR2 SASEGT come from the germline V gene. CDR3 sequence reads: CASRLPGGITYEQYF. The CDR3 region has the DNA TGTGCCAGCAGGCTGCCAGGCGGCATAACCTACGAGCAGTACTTC.

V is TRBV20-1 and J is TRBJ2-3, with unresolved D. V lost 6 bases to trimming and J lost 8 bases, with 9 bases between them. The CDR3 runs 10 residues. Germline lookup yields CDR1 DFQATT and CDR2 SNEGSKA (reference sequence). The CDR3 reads CSASRPTQYF. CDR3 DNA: TGCAGTGCCAGCCGCCCTACGCAGTATTTT.

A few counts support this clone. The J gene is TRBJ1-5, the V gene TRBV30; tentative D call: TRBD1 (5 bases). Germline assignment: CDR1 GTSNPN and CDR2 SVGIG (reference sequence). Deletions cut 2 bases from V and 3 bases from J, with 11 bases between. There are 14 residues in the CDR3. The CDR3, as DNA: TGTGCCTGGAGTCATCTACAGGACAATCAGCCCCAGCATTTT. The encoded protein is CAWSHLQDNQPQHF.

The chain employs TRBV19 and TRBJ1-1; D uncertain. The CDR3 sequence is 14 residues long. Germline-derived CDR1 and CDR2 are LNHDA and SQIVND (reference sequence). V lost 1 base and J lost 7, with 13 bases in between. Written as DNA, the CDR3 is TGTGCCAGTAGTATAGGGGCTGGTGAGGGTGAAGCTTTCTTT. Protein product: CASSIGAGEGEAFF.

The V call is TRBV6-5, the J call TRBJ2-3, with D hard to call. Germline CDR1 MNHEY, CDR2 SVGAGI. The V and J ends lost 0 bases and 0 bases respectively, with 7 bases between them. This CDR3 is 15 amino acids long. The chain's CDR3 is CASSYSFTSTDTQYF. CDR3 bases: TGTGCCAGCAGTTACTCGTTCACCAGCACAGATACGCAGTATTTT.

CDR3 sequence: CSVTRQGSSGANVLTF. The CDR3, as DNA: TGCAGCGTGACAAGACAGGGGAGCTCTGGGGCCAACGTCCTGACTTTC. The chain recombines TRBV29-1 with TRBJ2-6; 8 bases align to TRBD1. The V and J ends lost 6 bases and 0 bases, in that order; junction bases with no gene match: 7. CDR3 size: 16 residues. In germline, CDR1 is SQVTM, CDR2 ANQGSEA.

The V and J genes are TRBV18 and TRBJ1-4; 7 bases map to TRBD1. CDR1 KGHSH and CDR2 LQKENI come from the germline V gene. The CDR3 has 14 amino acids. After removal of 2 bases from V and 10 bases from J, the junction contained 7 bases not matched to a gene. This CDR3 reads CASSPGTGVGKLFF. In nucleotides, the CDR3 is TGTGCCAGCTCACCAGGAACAGGGGTGGGAAAACTGTTTTTT.